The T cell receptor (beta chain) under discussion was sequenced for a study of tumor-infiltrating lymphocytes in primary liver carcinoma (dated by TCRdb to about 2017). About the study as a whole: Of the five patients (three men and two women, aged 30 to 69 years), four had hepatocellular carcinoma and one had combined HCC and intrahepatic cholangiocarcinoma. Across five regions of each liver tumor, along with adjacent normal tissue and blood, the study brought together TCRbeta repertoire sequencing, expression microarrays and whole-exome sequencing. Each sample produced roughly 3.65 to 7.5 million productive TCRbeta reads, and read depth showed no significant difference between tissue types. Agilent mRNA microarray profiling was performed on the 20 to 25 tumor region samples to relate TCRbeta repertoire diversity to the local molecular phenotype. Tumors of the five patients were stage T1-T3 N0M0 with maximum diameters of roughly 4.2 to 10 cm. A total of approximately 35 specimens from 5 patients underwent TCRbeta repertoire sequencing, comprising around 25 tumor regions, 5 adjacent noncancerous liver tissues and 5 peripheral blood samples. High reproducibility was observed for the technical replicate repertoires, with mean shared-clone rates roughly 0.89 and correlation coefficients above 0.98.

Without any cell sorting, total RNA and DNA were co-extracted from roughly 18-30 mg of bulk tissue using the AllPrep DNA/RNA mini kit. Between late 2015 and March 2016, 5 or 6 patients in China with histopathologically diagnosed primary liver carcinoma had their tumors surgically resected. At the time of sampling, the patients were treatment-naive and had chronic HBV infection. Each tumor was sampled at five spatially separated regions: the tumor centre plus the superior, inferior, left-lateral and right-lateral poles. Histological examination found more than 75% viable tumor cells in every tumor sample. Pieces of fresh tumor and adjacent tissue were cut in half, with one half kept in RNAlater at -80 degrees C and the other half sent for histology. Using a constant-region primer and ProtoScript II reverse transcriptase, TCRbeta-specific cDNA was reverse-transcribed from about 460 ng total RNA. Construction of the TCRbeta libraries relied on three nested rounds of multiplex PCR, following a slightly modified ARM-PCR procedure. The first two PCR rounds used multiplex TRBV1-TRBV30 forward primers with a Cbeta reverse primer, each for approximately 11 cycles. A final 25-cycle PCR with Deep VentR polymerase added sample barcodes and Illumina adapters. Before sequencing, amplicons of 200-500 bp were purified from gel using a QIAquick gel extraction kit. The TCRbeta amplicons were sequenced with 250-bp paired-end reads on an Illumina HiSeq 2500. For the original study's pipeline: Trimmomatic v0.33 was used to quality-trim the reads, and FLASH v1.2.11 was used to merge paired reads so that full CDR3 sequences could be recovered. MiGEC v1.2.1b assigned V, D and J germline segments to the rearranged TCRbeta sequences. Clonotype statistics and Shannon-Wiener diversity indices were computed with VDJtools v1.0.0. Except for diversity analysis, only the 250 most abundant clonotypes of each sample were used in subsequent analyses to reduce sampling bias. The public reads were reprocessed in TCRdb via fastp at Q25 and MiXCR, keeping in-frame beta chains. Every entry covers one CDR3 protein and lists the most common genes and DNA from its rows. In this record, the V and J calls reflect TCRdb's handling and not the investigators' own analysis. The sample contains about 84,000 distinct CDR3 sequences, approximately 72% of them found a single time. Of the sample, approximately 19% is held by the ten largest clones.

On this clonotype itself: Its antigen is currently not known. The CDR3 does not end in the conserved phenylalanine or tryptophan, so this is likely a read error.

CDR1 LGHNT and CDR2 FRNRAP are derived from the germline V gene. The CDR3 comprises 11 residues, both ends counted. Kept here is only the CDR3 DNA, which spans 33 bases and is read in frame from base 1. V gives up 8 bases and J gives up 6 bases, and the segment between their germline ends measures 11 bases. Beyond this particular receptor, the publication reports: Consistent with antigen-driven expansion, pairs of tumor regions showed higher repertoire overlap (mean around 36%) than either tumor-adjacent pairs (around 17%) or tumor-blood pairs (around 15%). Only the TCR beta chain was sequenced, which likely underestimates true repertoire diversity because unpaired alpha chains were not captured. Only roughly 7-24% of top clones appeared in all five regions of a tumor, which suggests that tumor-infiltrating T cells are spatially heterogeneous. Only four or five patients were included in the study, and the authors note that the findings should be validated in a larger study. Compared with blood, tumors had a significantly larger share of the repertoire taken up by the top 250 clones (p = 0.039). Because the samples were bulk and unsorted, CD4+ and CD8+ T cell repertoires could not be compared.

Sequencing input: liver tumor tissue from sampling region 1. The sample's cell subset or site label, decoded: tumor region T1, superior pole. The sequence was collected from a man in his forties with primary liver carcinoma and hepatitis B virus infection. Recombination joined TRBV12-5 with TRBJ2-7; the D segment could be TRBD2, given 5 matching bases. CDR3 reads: CASPPGSEQYL. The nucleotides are TGTGCTAGTCCCCCGGGGTCCGAGCAGTACCTG.